This T cell receptor beta chain was obtained from a study of blood T cell repertoires in COVID-19. Using immunoSEQ multiplex PCR, the repertoire was profiled, and TCRdb retains in-frame clones only, with some absent. The sample contains about 260,000 clones, 80% to 90% of which appear only once. Membership in each cohort depended on participant-reported clinical history. Germline CDR1 MDHEN, CDR2 SYDVKM. The CDR3 consists of 18 residues. J was trimmed by 0 bases and V by 6 bases; bases with no gene match: 13. A single count supports this clone. The clonotype was recovered from a young woman who had recovered from COVID-19. The genes are TRBV28 and TRBJ2-1; 8 bases fit TRBD1. The specimen was PBMCs or T cells enriched from blood (not recorded which). The CDR3 loop is CASREVTGGYGSYNEQFF. The CDR3 DNA is TGTGCCAGCAGGGAAGTAACAGGGGGTTATGGCTCCTACAATGAGCAGTTCTTC.